This T cell receptor beta chain was observed in a study of T cell repertoires in cytomegalovirus infection. Study-level information: Researchers turned to recently identified HLA-C-restricted CMV epitopes as well as well-studied HLA-B-restricted ones. Public signatures in TCR beta pointed to CMV infection and matching HLA type. The study's findings and limits: Ex vivo responses were dominated by HLA-C-restricted CMV-specific TCR beta clonotypes.

This clonotype was detected a few times. The antigen is unknown. TCRdb independently ran MiXCR on the reads; one entry per CDR3 protein. The top ten clones hold about 52% of a sample with 110,000 to 150,000 distinct CDR3 sequences, 32% of them seen once. Per the germline V gene, CDR1 is SGHVS and CDR2 is FNYEAQ. The CDR3 totals 16 residues. V lost 4 bases, J lost 3 bases, and 15 bases lay in between. Material: CD8+ T cells from cultured PBMCs, obtained from culture after CMV antigen stimulation. The chain joins TRBV7-6 to TRBJ2-2; possibly TRBD1 for D (6 bases). This TCR was recovered from a human donor in good health (CMV status not recorded). Some clones in this sample may be carry-over from other donors' samples. The CDR3 reads CASSSTTGYYTGELFF. CDR3 nucleotide sequence: TGTGCCAGCAGCTCTACCACAGGGTATTACACCGGGGAGCTGTTTTTT.